This TCR beta chain was identified during a study of T cells in Graves' hyperthyroidism and ophthalmopathy. This clonotype was observed many times. The antigen remains undetermined. Exclusion of patients followed from uncontrolled infection, other autoimmune disease, pregnancy or lactation. Notes on the study in general: Most thyroid clonotypes expanded above 0.001 appeared in blood too.

Amplification of TCR beta CDR3 regions was performed using RNA transcripts as template. First-round RT-PCR targeting the TCR CDR3 was performed with the HTBI primer set. TCRdb reprocessed the multiplex PCR reads with MiXCR, giving one entry per CDR3 protein. The sample lists 300,000 to 450,000 distinct CDR3 sequences, over 11% occurring once. Sequencing was carried out using blood. This TCR came from a woman aged 55-69 years with Graves' hyperthyroidism.

As DNA, the CDR3 is TGCAGTGCTAGAGCCCCAGCGGGGAATGCCTACAATGAGCAGTTCTTC. Protein product: CSARAPAGNAYNEQFF. V and J are TRBV20-1 and TRBJ2-1; TRBD2 matches at 7 bases. The CDR3 loop spans 16 amino acids. Losses at the gene ends were 1 base for V and 2 bases for J; bases not matched to a gene: 8. Germline CDR1 DFQATT, CDR2 SNEGSKA (reference sequence).